This T cell receptor beta chain was retrieved from a study of CD8 T cells in ankylosing spondylitis. General study results and limits: A TCR beta motif made of roughly eight highly homologous variants seemed typical of ankylosing spondylitis blood. From matched ankylosing spondylitis synovial fluid, disease-linked clones were reportedly recovered at significantly enriched levels. Some motif variants had been reported before (in reactive arthritis synovial fluid and blood).

Concerning this clonotype itself: The antigen remains undetermined.

Each CDR3 protein gets one entry after TCRdb re-called the 5' RACE reads with MiXCR. The sample contains around 770,000 distinct CDR3 sequences, approximately 12% of which appear only once. The origin of this receptor is a male donor with ankylosing spondylitis. Material for sequencing was blood, either unsorted or a sorted T cell fraction (not recorded which).

The CDR3 spells CASSKGDNQPQHF. The CDR3 bases are TGTGCCAGCAGTAAAGGGGACAATCAGCCCCAGCATTTT. This chain links TRBV6-2 or TRBV6-3 with TRBJ1-5; D is perhaps TRBD1 (5 bases). Germline V gene data show CDR1 as MNHEY and CDR2 as SVGEGT. This CDR3 comprises 13 residues. V lost 5 bases to trimming and J lost 3 bases, with 8 bases between them.